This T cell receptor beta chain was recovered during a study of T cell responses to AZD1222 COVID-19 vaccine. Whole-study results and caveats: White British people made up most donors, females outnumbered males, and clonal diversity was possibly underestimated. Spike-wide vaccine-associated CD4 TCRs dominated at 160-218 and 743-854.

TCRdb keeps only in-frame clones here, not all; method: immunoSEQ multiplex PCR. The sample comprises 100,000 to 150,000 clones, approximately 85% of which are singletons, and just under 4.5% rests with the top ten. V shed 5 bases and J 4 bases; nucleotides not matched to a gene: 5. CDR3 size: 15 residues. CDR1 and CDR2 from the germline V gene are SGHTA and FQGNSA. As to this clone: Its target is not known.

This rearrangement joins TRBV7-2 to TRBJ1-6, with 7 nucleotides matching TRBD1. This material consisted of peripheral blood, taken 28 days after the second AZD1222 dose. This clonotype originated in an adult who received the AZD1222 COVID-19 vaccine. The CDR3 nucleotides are TGTGCCAGCAGCCCCACGACAGGGTATAATTCACCCCTCCACTTT. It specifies CASSPTTGYNSPLHF.